These T cell receptor beta chains were read from a single sample in a study of T cell responses to AZD1222 COVID-19 vaccine. Here immunoSEQ multiplex PCR was the method, and the copy in TCRdb shows in-frame clones only, minus some. Here the sample spans some 110,000 clones, around 94% being singletons. The sequencing here drew on peripheral blood, taken on day 0 of AZD1222 vaccination. These receptors originate from an adult in good health. The CDR3 runs from the conserved cysteine through the conserved F or W. D genes are given only for firm matches. Part of the rows lack a size; the others show once, few, many or a class for expanded clones.

V gene: TRBV11-1
J gene: TRBJ2-1
D gene: TRBD2
clone size: -
CDR3 DNA: TGTGCCAGCAGCTTGTTTCTAGCGGGAAACAATGAGCAGTTCTTC
CDR3 protein: CASSLFLAGNNEQFF

V gene: TRBV19
J gene: TRBJ1-3
D gene: -
clone size: -
CDR3 DNA: TGTGCCAGTAGTTTTGGGCTTCGAAGCTCTGGAAACACCATATATTTT
CDR3 protein: CASSFGLRSSGNTIYF

V gene: TRBV5-1
J gene: TRBJ2-3
D gene: TRBD2
clone size: -
CDR3 DNA: TGCGCCAGCAGCCCCGTTGGGCGGGAGACAGATACGCAGTATTTT
CDR3 protein: CASSPVGRETDTQYF

V gene: TRBV2
J gene: TRBJ1-6
D gene: -
clone size: -
CDR3 DNA: TGTGCCAGCAGCAGGGGTGAGGATTCACCCCTCCACTTT
CDR3 protein: CASSRGEDSPLHF

V gene: TRBV5-5
J gene: TRBJ1-6
D gene: -
clone size: -
CDR3 DNA: TGTGCCAGCAGCTCCGGCGGTATCCAGAGCTCCTATAATTCACCCCTCCACTTT
CDR3 protein: CASSSGGIQSSYNSPLHF

V gene: TRBV27
J gene: TRBJ2-5
D gene: TRBD1
clone size: -
CDR3 DNA: TGTGCCAGCAGCGTAGGGACAGGGGGCATGGGGGAGACCCAGTACTTC
CDR3 protein: CASSVGTGGMGETQYF

V gene: TRBV28
J gene: TRBJ1-3
D gene: -
clone size: once
CDR3 DNA: TGTGCCAGCAGCTCTACAGGTGACATCGCCCGAAACACCATATATTTT
CDR3 protein: CASSSTGDIARNTIYF

V gene: TRBV7-2
J gene: TRBJ2-1
D gene: TRBD2
clone size: -
CDR3 DNA: TGTGCCAGCAGGCGTCCGACTAGCGGGAGGCTCAATGAGCAGTTCTTC
CDR3 protein: CASRRPTSGRLNEQFF

V gene: TRBV9
J gene: TRBJ2-1
D gene: -
clone size: -
CDR3 DNA: TGTGCCAGCAGCAAACGCGCCAATGAGCAGTTCTTC
CDR3 protein: CASSKRANEQFF

V gene: TRBV27
J gene: TRBJ1-1
D gene: -
clone size: -
CDR3 DNA: TGTGCCAGCAGTCCGCGACCGAACGCACGAGCTTTCTTT
CDR3 protein: CASSPRPNARAFF

V gene: TRBV6-5
J gene: TRBJ1-2
D gene: -
clone size: -
CDR3 DNA: TGTGCCAGCAAGATGGGAACTCGAGGCTACACCTTC
CDR3 protein: CASKMGTRGYTF

V gene: TRBV19
J gene: TRBJ1-4
D gene: -
clone size: -
CDR3 DNA: TGTGCCAGTAGTAATGCGGGACCCCCAGACGAAAAACTGTTTTTT
CDR3 protein: CASSNAGPPDEKLFF

V gene: TRBV4-1
J gene: TRBJ2-6
D gene: -
clone size: -
CDR3 DNA: TGCGCCAGCAGCCAAGACATGTCAGGGACCGGGGCCAACGTCCTGACTTTC
CDR3 protein: CASSQDMSGTGANVLTF

V gene: TRBV7-9
J gene: TRBJ1-2
D gene: -
clone size: -
CDR3 DNA: TGTGCCAGCAGCCCGGCGGGGGATAACTATGGCTACACCTTC
CDR3 protein: CASSPAGDNYGYTF

V gene: TRBV10-3
J gene: TRBJ1-2
D gene: -
clone size: -
CDR3 DNA: TGTGCCATCACCCCAGGGGTTAACTATGGCTACACCTTC
CDR3 protein: CAITPGVNYGYTF

V gene: TRBV4-1
J gene: TRBJ2-3
D gene: TRBD1
clone size: -
CDR3 DNA: TGCGCCAGCAGCCATCTATCCGGGACAGGGACCACAGATACGCAGTATTTT
CDR3 protein: CASSHLSGTGTTDTQYF

V gene: TRBV15
J gene: TRBJ1-6
D gene: -
clone size: -
CDR3 DNA: TGTGCCACCAGCAGAGAGTCGACCGCCCGATTTTCACCCCTCCACTTT
CDR3 protein: CATSRESTARFSPLHF

V gene: TRBV12-5
J gene: TRBJ2-2
D gene: TRBD2
clone size: -
CDR3 DNA: TGTGCTAGTGGTTTCTCGGCGGGAGGGCCGTCCGGGGAGCTGTTTTTT
CDR3 protein: CASGFSAGGPSGELFF

V gene: TRBV14
J gene: TRBJ1-3
D gene: -
clone size: once
CDR3 DNA: TGTGCCAGCAGCCAAGCCCAGGCTTATGAGCAGGCAGATGGAAACACCATATATTTT
CDR3 protein: CASSQAQAYEQADGNTIYF

V gene: TRBV11-2
J gene: TRBJ1-1
D gene: -
clone size: -
CDR3 DNA: TGTGCCAGCAGCTCCTCGAGGGGTTTGCGCACTGAAGCTTTCTTT
CDR3 protein: CASSSSRGLRTEAFF

V gene: TRBV3-1/TRBV3-2
J gene: TRBJ2-7
D gene: -
clone size: -
CDR3 DNA: TGTGCCAGCAGACCTATGAGCGGCTCCTACGAGCAGTACTTC
CDR3 protein: CASRPMSGSYEQYF

V gene: TRBV19
J gene: TRBJ1-4
D gene: -
clone size: -
CDR3 DNA: TGTGCCAGTAGAAGAAGTCAAAACGGGGAAAAACTGTTTTTT
CDR3 protein: CASRRSQNGEKLFF

V gene: TRBV7-9
J gene: TRBJ1-2
D gene: -
clone size: -
CDR3 DNA: TGTGCCAGCAGCTTATTGCAGGGGCTCCAAGATGGCTACACCTTC
CDR3 protein: CASSLLQGLQDGYTF

V gene: TRBV28
J gene: TRBJ2-6
D gene: TRBD1
clone size: -
CDR3 DNA: TGTGCCAGCAGGAGGGACAGGGGGAGGGCTGGGGCCAACGTCCTGACTTTC
CDR3 protein: CASRRDRGRAGANVLTF

V gene: TRBV9
J gene: TRBJ2-6
D gene: -
clone size: -
CDR3 DNA: TGTGCCAGCAGCCCGCCCCCATCGGGGGCCAACGTCCTGACTTTC
CDR3 protein: CASSPPPSGANVLTF

V gene: TRBV7-2
J gene: TRBJ2-6
D gene: -
clone size: -
CDR3 DNA: TGTGCCAGCAGCCCAACCAGGGGCTCTGGGGCCAACGTCCTGACTTTC
CDR3 protein: CASSPTRGSGANVLTF

V gene: TRBV7-8
J gene: TRBJ1-1
D gene: -
clone size: once
CDR3 DNA: TGTGCCAGCAGCTTCGGAACAGGCCTCCCGGGTCGTACTGAAGCTTTCTTT
CDR3 protein: CASSFGTGLPGRTEAFF

V gene: TRBV11-2
J gene: TRBJ1-1
D gene: -
clone size: -
CDR3 DNA: TGTGCCAGCAGCTCGGGGTGGAGCACTGAAGCTTTCTTT
CDR3 protein: CASSSGWSTEAFF

V gene: TRBV12-3/TRBV12-4
J gene: TRBJ2-7
D gene: TRBD1
clone size: -
CDR3 DNA: TGTGCCAGCAGCCACGGGACAGCCAAGTACTTC
CDR3 protein: CASSHGTAKYF

V gene: TRBV5-1
J gene: TRBJ2-7
D gene: TRBD1
clone size: -
CDR3 DNA: TGCGCCAGCAGGGCCGGGACAGGGTTCCGAAGCGAGCAGTACTTC
CDR3 protein: CASRAGTGFRSEQYF

V gene: TRBV6-5
J gene: TRBJ1-2
D gene: -
clone size: -
CDR3 DNA: TGTGCCAGCAGTTACTCGGCCGGGCAGATCGTCTATGGCTACACCTTC
CDR3 protein: CASSYSAGQIVYGYTF

V gene: TRBV15
J gene: TRBJ2-5
D gene: TRBD1
clone size: -
CDR3 DNA: TGTGCCACCAGCAGCGGGACAGGGAGAGAGACCCAGTACTTC
CDR3 protein: CATSSGTGRETQYF

V gene: TRBV27
J gene: TRBJ1-6
D gene: -
clone size: once
CDR3 DNA: TGTGCCAGCAGTAGGGAGAGGGTCATTTCACCCCTCCACTTT
CDR3 protein: CASSRERVISPLHF

V gene: TRBV27
J gene: TRBJ2-7
D gene: -
clone size: -
CDR3 DNA: TGTGCCAGCACATCCGATTGGGGGATCAGCTCCTACGAGCAGTACTTC
CDR3 protein: CASTSDWGISSYEQYF

V gene: TRBV7-9
J gene: TRBJ2-1
D gene: -
clone size: -
CDR3 DNA: TGTGCCAGCAGCTTAGTTGGGGGGGCATTCAATGAGCAGTTCTTC
CDR3 protein: CASSLVGGAFNEQFF

V gene: TRBV5-6
J gene: TRBJ2-7
D gene: TRBD1
clone size: -
CDR3 DNA: TGTGCCAGCAGCTGGGACAGGGAAACCTACGAGCAGTACTTC
CDR3 protein: CASSWDRETYEQYF

V gene: TRBV6-5
J gene: TRBJ2-7
D gene: -
clone size: -
CDR3 DNA: TGTGCCAGCACCCCTTCGGGGTCCGTGCGGGAGCAGTACTTC
CDR3 protein: CASTPSGSVREQYF

V gene: TRBV28
J gene: TRBJ1-2
D gene: -
clone size: -
CDR3 DNA: TGTGCCAGCAGTTTTCCGAGGGGGGGCGCTTACGGCTACACCTTC
CDR3 protein: CASSFPRGGAYGYTF

V gene: TRBV15
J gene: TRBJ2-3
D gene: TRBD2
clone size: once
CDR3 DNA: TGTGCCACCAGCAGAGACCGATTCATTTCTAGCGGGAGCACAGATACGCAGTATTTT
CDR3 protein: CATSRDRFISSGSTDTQYF

V gene: TRBV25-1
J gene: TRBJ2-5
D gene: TRBD1
clone size: -
CDR3 DNA: TGTGCCAGCAGTGAAACAGGGGGGAAGGAGACCCAGTACTTC
CDR3 protein: CASSETGGKETQYF

V gene: TRBV19
J gene: TRBJ2-1
D gene: -
clone size: -
CDR3 DNA: TGTGCCAGTAGTATGCGGGGACACTCCTACAATGAGCAGTTCTTC
CDR3 protein: CASSMRGHSYNEQFF

V gene: TRBV28
J gene: TRBJ2-5
D gene: TRBD2
clone size: -
CDR3 DNA: TGTGCCAGCAGTTTAACAGGACTAGCGGGAGGAGGGGGGGACCAAGAGACCCAGTACTTC
CDR3 protein: CASSLTGLAGGGGDQETQYF

V gene: TRBV29-1
J gene: TRBJ2-2
D gene: TRBD2
clone size: -
CDR3 DNA: TGCAGCGTTTTGGGACTAGCGGGAGCTACCGGGGAGCTGTTTTTT
CDR3 protein: CSVLGLAGATGELFF

V gene: TRBV6-5
J gene: TRBJ2-1
D gene: -
clone size: -
CDR3 DNA: TGTGCCAGCAGGCCCCAACTAGTTGCTCTCGGTGAGCAGTTCTTC
CDR3 protein: CASRPQLVALGEQFF

V gene: TRBV19
J gene: TRBJ2-7
D gene: TRBD2
clone size: -
CDR3 DNA: TGTGCCAGTAGTATGGCTAGCGGGAGGCCCCTTAATGAGCAGTACTTC
CDR3 protein: CASSMASGRPLNEQYF

V gene: TRBV28
J gene: TRBJ2-7
D gene: TRBD2
clone size: -
CDR3 DNA: TGTGCCAGCAGGTCAGCGGGAAGAGTGTATAACGAGCAGTACTTC
CDR3 protein: CASRSAGRVYNEQYF

V gene: TRBV4-1
J gene: TRBJ1-1
D gene: TRBD1
clone size: -
CDR3 DNA: TGCGCCAGCAGCCGAGAAAAAGACAGGGTGGCTGAAGCTTTCTTT
CDR3 protein: CASSREKDRVAEAFF

V gene: TRBV30
J gene: TRBJ1-6
D gene: -
clone size: once
CDR3 DNA: TGTGCCTGGGTAACTAATCAGGGATCACCCCTCCACTTT
CDR3 protein: CAWVTNQGSPLHF

V gene: TRBV27
J gene: TRBJ2-2
D gene: -
clone size: few
CDR3 DNA: TGTGCCAGTAGCTGGGGCGGGGATGGCGGGGAGCTGTTTTTT
CDR3 protein: CASSWGGDGGELFF

V gene: TRBV28
J gene: TRBJ2-4
D gene: TRBD1
clone size: -
CDR3 DNA: TGTGCCAGCAGCTCCGGGACAGGGAAAGGGTACTTC
CDR3 protein: CASSSGTGKGYF